The present T cell receptor beta chain was sequenced within a study of identical twins. Study-level results: With monozygotic twins, out-of-frame TCR alpha sharing exceeded what models estimated.

TCRdb re-analysed the 5' RACE reads in MiXCR, keeping a single row per CDR3 protein. The sample includes about 890,000 distinct CDR3 sequences, 10% to 15% of them seen just once. Per the germline V gene, CDR1 is MNHNS and CDR2 is SASEGT. The CDR3 covers 16 residues. This clonotype showed up many times. The antigen remains undetermined. The sample was also linked to a second study, of yellow fever vaccine responses in identical twins.

This clonotype originated in a woman between 18 and 30 years old in good health. The rearrangement links TRBV6-1 to TRBJ1-1, with a tentative D call TRBD1 (5 bases). Sequencing was done on a sample of PBMCs. The CDR3 spells CLRHPRGLVGNTEAFF. The DNA for the CDR3 is TGTCTTAGGCACCCGAGGGGATTAGTAGGGAACACTGAAGCTTTCTTT.